The T cell receptor (beta chain) described here comes from a study of blood T cells in healthy people across ages. Sample-barcoded 5' priming and a J-beta primer mix drove a second PCR of roughly 7 to 11 cycles. TCRdb processed the 5' RACE reads anew with MiXCR; each CDR3 protein has one entry. The sample yields hundreds of thousands of distinct CDR3 sequences, about 40% seen once. This clonotype was observed a handful of times. Antigen: not known. Study findings and constraints: The authors considered diversity estimates from one million T cells to be underestimates. Diversity was higher, and naive CD4+ cells more numerous, in long-lived donors than in aged donors.

The origin of this receptor is an older woman in good health. Sequencing was performed on blood.

The CDR3 is CASTPTHSGANVLTF. As DNA, the CDR3 is TGTGCCAGCACTCCTACGCACTCTGGGGCCAACGTCCTGACTTTC. The chain is built from TRBV6-2 or TRBV6-3 and TRBJ2-6; the D is unclear. Trimming stripped 7 bases from V and 0 bases from J, with 10 bases between. Looked up from germline, CDR1 is MNHEY and CDR2 is SVGEGT. The CDR3 loop spans 15 amino acids.